Each of the 20 T cell receptor beta chains below was sequenced from the same sample in a study of early stage breast cancer tumors. Measured with immunoSEQ multiplex PCR; TCRdb has only the in-frame clones, and not every one. The sample lists 8,500 to 10,000 clones, around 79% occurring once. The sequenced material came from normal breast tissue next to the tumor. These receptors were collected from a person aged 40 to 49 with breast cancer.

The rearrangement joins TRBV11-3 to TRBJ2-7; tentative D call: TRBD2 (5 bases). Germline CDR1 SGHNT, CDR2 YENEEA. With 6 bases removed from V and 0 bases from J, the gap between germline ends came to 15 bases. The length of the CDR3 is 15 residues. CDR3: CASREGASSSYEQYF. The CDR3 DNA follows: TGTGCCAGCAGAGAGGGCGCTTCAAGCTCCTACGAGCAGTACTTC.

This chain joins TRBV7-9 and TRBJ1-2, with no clear D. The CDR3 loop spans 13 amino acids. In germline, CDR1 is SEHNR, CDR2 FQNEAQ (reference sequence). V dropped 3 bases and J dropped 4 bases, with 9 bases sitting between them. The CDR3 DNA reads as TGTGCCAGCAGCTTGTCGGTTCTCTATGGCTACACCTTC. Encoded protein: CASSLSVLYGYTF.

The V call is TRBV7-9, the J call TRBJ1-4; D perhaps matches TRBD1 (5 bases). Germline CDR1 SEHNR, CDR2 FQNEAQ (reference sequence). Trimming removed 5 bases from V and 7 bases from J, with 17 bases in between. CDR3 length: 15 amino acids. CDR3 nucleotide sequence: TGTGCCAGCAGCCTTACGGGGCAGGCAAGTGAAAAACTGTTTTTT. Residues: CASSLTGQASEKLFF.

The chain combines TRBV10-3 with TRBJ2-2; TRBD2 matches at 10 bases. Trimming at V came to 4 bases and at J to 2 bases, leaving 4 bases not matched to a gene. Per the germline V gene, CDR1 is ENHRY and CDR2 is SYGVKD. The CDR3 spans 16 residues. The CDR3, as DNA: TGTGCCATCAGTGGTAGCGGGAGGACAAACACCGGGGAGCTGTTTTTT. Protein product: CAISGSGRTNTGELFF.

This clone was observed a handful of times. V usage is TRBV30 and J usage is TRBJ2-1, with 9 nucleotides matching TRBD2. Germline lookup yields CDR1 GTSNPN and CDR2 SVGIG (reference sequence). Trimming took 2 bases from V and 3 from J; bases not matched to a gene: 8. The length of the CDR3 is 16 residues. CDR3 region: CAWSSPSGAVYNEQFF. DNA for the CDR3: TGTGCCTGGAGTTCCCCTAGCGGGGCGGTCTACAATGAGCAGTTCTTC.

The CDR3 DNA is TGTGCCAGCAGTGTGGACCCAAAGATATACACCGGGGAGCTGTTTTTT. Protein sequence: CASSVDPKIYTGELFF. The chain carries TRBV6-1 and TRBJ2-2, with unresolved D. The CDR3 spans 16 residues. The V and J ends lost 4 bases and 3 bases respectively, with 15 bases between them. The V gene's germline CDR1 is MNHNS and CDR2 SASEGT.

DNA of the CDR3: TGTGCCAGCAGTTACCAGTCCACAGATACGCAGTATTTT. Translated: CASSYQSTDTQYF. The J gene is TRBJ2-3, the V gene TRBV6-5; D is uncertain. Trimming cost V 2 bases and J 2 bases, with 5 bases left between them. CDR1 MNHEY and CDR2 SVGAGI come from the germline V gene. The CDR3 is 13 residues long.

In its sample, this clone was seen once. The chain uses TRBV5-1 and TRBJ2-2; 7 positions match TRBD1. The CDR3 spans 17 residues. Germline lookup yields CDR1 SGHRS and CDR2 YFSETQ. J lost 3 bases, V lost 3 bases, and 11 bases had no gene match. CDR3 residues: CASSYTGTALDTGELFF. The CDR3 region has the DNA TGCGCCAGCAGCTACACCGGGACAGCCCTTGACACCGGGGAGCTGTTTTTT.

The CDR3 here is CASERDLGNEQFF. In nucleotides, the CDR3 is TGTGCCAGCGAGCGGGATCTGGGGAATGAGCAGTTCTTC. This chain joins TRBV2 and TRBJ2-1, with 7 positions matching TRBD2. Germline lookup yields CDR1 SNHLY and CDR2 FYNNEI. With V trimmed by 8 bases and J by 7 bases, 8 bases remained unmatched. This CDR3 comprises 13 residues.

V gene TRBV19 combines with J gene TRBJ1-3, with D tentatively TRBD1 (6 bases). CDR1 is LNHDA, CDR2 SQIVND, per germline (reference sequence). V dropped 8 bases and J dropped 2 bases, with 16 bases sitting between them. The CDR3 has 15 amino acids. Here the CDR3 DNA reads TGTGCCAGTGGGGAACTGACAGGCGCTGGAAACACCATATATTTT. This codes for CASGELTGAGNTIYF.

CDR3 sequence: CASSLKPRGRNEQFF. The CDR3 DNA is TGTGCCAGCAGTTTAAAGCCTAGGGGGCGCAATGAGCAGTTCTTC. This chain connects TRBV6-5 to TRBJ2-1; 7 positions match TRBD1. The CDR3 is 15 amino acids. V shed 4 bases, J shed 6 bases, and the junction held 9 bases outside the gene matches. Germline CDR1 reads MNHEY; CDR2 reads SVGAGI.

The chain employs TRBV10-3 and TRBJ1-1; 11 bases match TRBD1. CDR1 is ENHRY, CDR2 SYGVKD, per germline. Trimming at V came to 2 bases and at J to 10 bases, leaving 6 bases not matched to a gene. This CDR3 comprises 14 residues. The DNA for the CDR3 is TGTGCCATCAGTGAGAAAGGGACAGGGGGTTCAGCTTTCTTT. Translated: CAISEKGTGGSAFF.

The chain combines TRBV19 with TRBJ2-1, with D maybe TRBD2 (5 bases). This CDR3 is built from 14 residues. Germline V gene data show CDR1 as LNHDA and CDR2 as SQIVND (reference sequence). V was trimmed by 5 bases and J by 7 bases, leaving 15 bases between them. The CDR3 region has the DNA TGTGCCAGTAGTTTGATCACGCCGGGGAATGAGCAGTTCTTC. It is translated as CASSLITPGNEQFF.

The J gene is TRBJ2-7, the V gene TRBV4-1, with a weak D call TRBD1 (6 bases). CDR1 is MGHRA and CDR2 is YSYEKL in the germline V gene. The CDR3 is made up of 14 amino acids. With 0 bases removed from V and 5 bases from J, the gap between germline ends came to 11 bases. This CDR3 is CASSQDGAGDEQYF. The CDR3, as DNA: TGCGCCAGCAGCCAAGATGGGGCAGGGGACGAGCAGTACTTC.

The CDR3 loop reads CASSLDRGRLFF. The CDR3 DNA is TGTGCCAGCAGCTTAGACAGGGGTAGGTTGTTCTTC. The chain couples TRBV7-9 to TRBJ2-1, with 7 positions matching TRBD1. Germline CDR1 SEHNR, CDR2 FQNEAQ (reference sequence). Trimming took 1 base from V and 15 from J; bases not matched to a gene: 6. The CDR3 has 12 amino acids.

The chain combines TRBV9 with TRBJ1-1; D remains ambiguous. V was pared by 4 bases and J by 5 bases, with 9 bases between. The length of the CDR3 is 12 residues. Germline assignment: CDR1 SGDLS and CDR2 YYNGEE. This chain's CDR3 is CASSPRGTEAFF. In nucleotides, the CDR3 is TGTGCCAGCAGCCCCCGGGGAACTGAAGCTTTCTTT. Together with reference TRBV9 and TRBJ1-1, the CDR3 gives the full variable domain: DSGVTQTPKHLITATGQRVTLRCSPRSGDLSVYWYQQSLDQGLQFLIQYYNGEERAKGNILERFSAQQFPDLHSELNLSSLELGDSALYFCASSPRGTEAFFGQGTRLTVV.

V is TRBV18 and J is TRBJ1-5, with D maybe TRBD1 (6 bases). Trimming took 4 bases from V and 5 from J, leaving 15 bases between them. The CDR3 totals 15 residues. Germline CDR1 reads KGHSH; CDR2 reads LQKENI. This CDR3 reads CASSRTHREDQPQHF. CDR3 DNA sequence: TGTGCCAGCTCACGAACCCACAGGGAGGATCAGCCCCAGCATTTT. Variable domain in full (rest from reference TRBV18 and TRBJ1-5): NAGVMQNPRHLVRRRGQEARLRCSPMKGHSHVYWYRQLPEEGLKFMVYLQKENIIDESGMPKERFSAEFPKEGPSILRIQQVVRGDSAAYFCASSRTHREDQPQHFGDGTRLSIL.

The rearrangement links TRBV11-2 to TRBJ2-2; tentatively, D is TRBD1 or TRBD2 (5 bases each). The germline V and J ends were trimmed by 5 bases and 5 bases, with 18 bases remaining between them. The CDR3 is 16 residues long. Germline loops: CDR1 SGHAT, CDR2 FQNNGV. The CDR3 loop is CASSPRDGWETGELFF. CDR3 DNA: TGTGCCAGCAGCCCAAGGGACGGTTGGGAGACCGGGGAGCTGTTTTTT.

CDR3 DNA: TGTGCCAGCAGCCGAGATTTCGGCGGACTGTTGAATGAGCAGTTCTTC. The encoded protein is CASSRDFGGLLNEQFF. The genes are TRBV4-2 and TRBJ2-1, with D possibly matching TRBD2 (5 bases). The CDR3 covers 16 residues. Germline values: CDR1 LGHNA, CDR2 YNFKEQ. With 4 bases removed from V and 7 bases from J, the gap between germline ends came to 20 bases.

CDR3 protein: CASSELYGSKTQYF. In DNA, the CDR3 is TGTGCCAGCAGTGAATTGTACGGGAGTAAGACCCAGTACTTC. The gene calls are TRBV25-1 and TRBJ2-5; TRBD2 might be the D (6 bases). V gave up 1 base and J gave up 6 bases, with 12 bases separating them. The CDR3 contains 14 residues. Germline CDR1 reads MGHDK; CDR2 reads SYGVNS.